The clone carrying this T cell receptor beta chain was detected only a few times. Its antigen is not identified. The CDR3 loop spans 15 amino acids. Trimming pared 1 base from V and 0 bases from J, leaving 8 bases between. Germline CDR1 reads SGHRS; CDR2 reads YFSETQ. This sample stems from a study of cytomegalovirus exposure and HLA in healthy donors. At the level of the study: The Caucasian-associated ancestry cluster held under 90% of approximately 400 genotyped donors.

Study-wide results and caveats: When analyzed later, a missense DCLRE1C variant was found to be linked to TCR beta V- and J-gene trimming. In a later analysis, TCR association rates varied by HLA locus: DRB1 most, HLA-C fewest. There were approximately 150 TCR beta chains listed as cytomegalovirus-associated.

Use of 60 Vbeta and 13 Jbeta primers characterized the PCR. Repertoires were generated with immunoSEQ multiplex PCR, while TCRdb's copy carries only in-frame clones and drops some. The sample lists almost 200,000 clones, almost 85% occurring once. This sequence joins TRBV5-1 and TRBJ2-1; D gene unclear. Source material: PBMCs. The receptor comes from a woman in her forties or fifties in good health and CMV-seronegative. In DNA form, the CDR3 reads TGCGCCAGCAGCTTGTTCGTCGGCTCCTACAATGAGCAGTTCTTC. Residues: CASSLFVGSYNEQFF.